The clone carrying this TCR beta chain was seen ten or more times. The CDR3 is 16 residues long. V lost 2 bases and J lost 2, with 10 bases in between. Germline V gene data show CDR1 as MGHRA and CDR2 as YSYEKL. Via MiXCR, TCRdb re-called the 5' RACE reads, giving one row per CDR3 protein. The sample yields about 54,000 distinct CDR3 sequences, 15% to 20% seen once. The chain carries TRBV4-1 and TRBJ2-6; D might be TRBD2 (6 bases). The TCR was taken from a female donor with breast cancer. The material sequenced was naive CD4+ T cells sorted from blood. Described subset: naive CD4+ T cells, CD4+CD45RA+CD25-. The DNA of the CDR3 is TGCGCCAGCAGCCAACTTGGGGGGACTGGGGCCAACGTCCTGACTTTC. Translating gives CASSQLGGTGANVLTF.